The 12 T cell receptor beta chains below were found in one sample sequenced in a study of blood T cell repertoires in COVID-19. The data were produced by immunoSEQ multiplex PCR, yet TCRdb's version contains in-frame clones alone and is incomplete. Of about 120,000 clones listed, 82% were seen once; the top ten hold 4% to 5%. Sequencing input: peripheral blood. These receptors were taken from a woman in her 70s with acute or convalescent COVID-19.

The genes are TRBV6-2 or TRBV6-3 and TRBJ1-1, with 8 positions matching TRBD1. The trim removed 5 bases at V and 5 bases at J, leaving 7 bases unmatched. Germline V gene sequence: CDR1 MNHEY, CDR2 SVGEGT. The CDR3 loop spans 14 amino acids. CDR3 nucleotides: TGTGCCAGCAGTCGGTCAGGGGGCGGGACTGAAGCTTTCTTT. It codes for CASSRSGGGTEAFF.

This chain joins TRBV4-1 and TRBJ1-2; the D is unclear. V gave up 1 base and J gave up 2 bases, with 11 bases separating them. The CDR3 is 15 amino acids. Germline V gene sequence: CDR1 MGHRA, CDR2 YSYEKL. The CDR3, as DNA: TGCGCCAGCAGCCAAGGGCCGGGGAGCAACTATGGCTACACCTTC. As protein: CASSQGPGSNYGYTF.

The CDR3 spells CASSLRGSGGAADTQYF. CDR3 sequence (DNA): TGCGCCAGCAGCCTAAGGGGAAGCGGGGGGGCTGCAGATACGCAGTATTTT. The rearrangement uses TRBV4-3 and TRBJ2-3; TRBD2 aligns across 10 bases. The CDR3 contains 17 residues. Germline assignment: CDR1 LGHNA and CDR2 YSLEER. V lost 4 bases, J lost 4 bases, and 11 bases stayed unmatched.

The rearrangement joins TRBV19 to TRBJ1-1; D is ambiguous. The CDR3 is made up of 12 amino acids. Germline CDR1 and CDR2: LNHDA and SQIVND (reference sequence). V lost 6 bases and J lost 2, with 7 bases in between. The CDR3 sequence is CASSPKNTEAFF. CDR3 coding DNA: TGTGCCAGTAGCCCTAAAAACACTGAAGCTTTCTTT.

V gene TRBV7-2 combines with J gene TRBJ2-3; 11 bases align to TRBD1. With V trimmed by 4 bases and J by 1 base, 1 base remained unmatched. Germline values: CDR1 SGHTA, CDR2 FQGNSA. CDR3 length equals 15 residues. The CDR3 nucleotides read TGTGCCAGCAGCTGGACAGGGGGCGGCACAGATACGCAGTATTTT. It yields the protein CASSWTGGGTDTQYF.

This chain connects TRBV6-2 or TRBV6-3 to TRBJ1-1; no definite D call. V lost 0 bases and J 0 bases, leaving 11 bases between the germline ends. The germline V gene has CDR1 MNHEY and CDR2 SVGEGT. CDR3 length: 16 amino acids. CDR3 region: CASSYSIADLNTEAFF. Written as DNA, the CDR3 is TGTGCCAGCAGTTACTCGATAGCCGATTTGAACACTGAAGCTTTCTTT.

This rearrangement joins TRBV18 to TRBJ1-2; 9 bases agree with TRBD1. CDR3 size: 18 residues. After removal of 3 bases from V and 6 bases from J, the junction contained 17 bases not matched to a gene. Germline V CDR1 and CDR2: KGHSH, LQKENI. The CDR3 region has the DNA TGTGCCAGCTCACCCCAACTCCCCAACACAGGGGGCTATAATGGCTACACCTTC. Its protein is CASSPQLPNTGGYNGYTF.

There are a few counts of this clone. The V gene is TRBV7-6, the J gene TRBJ2-1; 8 bases fit TRBD2. The CDR3 contains 15 residues. In germline, CDR1 is SGHVS, CDR2 FNYEAQ. V dropped 1 base and J dropped 9; count of bases not matched to a gene: 8. The CDR3 here is CASSLVSGARGEQFF. CDR3 in DNA: TGTGCCAGCAGCTTAGTTAGCGGGGCTCGGGGTGAGCAGTTCTTC.

This clone was recorded a few times. This chain links TRBV2 with TRBJ1-5; D might be TRBD1 (5 bases). The V gene's germline CDR1 is SNHLY and CDR2 FYNNEI. Trimming removed 2 bases from V and 11 bases from J, with 13 bases in between. The CDR3 length is 13 residues. CDR3 protein: CASSEIPQGSQHF. Written as DNA, the CDR3 is TGTGCCAGCAGTGAAATCCCGCAGGGATCCCAGCATTTT. The whole variable domain, remainder taken from reference TRBV2 and TRBJ1-5, is EPEVTQTPSHQVTQMGQEVILRCVPISNHLYFYWYRQILGQKVEFLVSFYNNEISEKSEIFDDQFSVERPDGSNFTLKIRSTKLEDSAMYFCASSEIPQGSQHFGDGTRLSIL.

The chain has TRBV5-8 and TRBJ1-2; D is possibly TRBD1 (5 bases). The V and J ends lost 0 bases and 4 bases respectively, with 7 bases between them. The germline CDR1 and CDR2 sequences are SGHTS and YDEGEE. This CDR3 region has 13 residues. The CDR3 bases are TGTGCCAGCAGCTTGGGGGGCCCCTATGGCTACACCTTC. Encoded protein: CASSLGGPYGYTF.

This clone was recorded only once. The rearrangement links TRBV6-6 to TRBJ2-2, with D unresolved. V gave up 6 bases and J gave up 7 bases, with 9 bases separating them. The CDR3 is made up of 12 amino acids. Germline CDR1 and CDR2: MNHNY and SVGAGI (reference sequence). In nucleotides, the CDR3 is TGTGCCAGCAGGGAGAGAAGCGGGGAGCTGTTTTTT. It translates to CASRERSGELFF.

V is TRBV6-1 and J is TRBJ1-3; a weak D match, TRBD1 (5 bases). Germline V gene data show CDR1 as MNHNS and CDR2 as SASEGT. Trimming cost V 3 bases and J 4 bases, with 16 bases left between them. The CDR3 has 16 amino acids. This chain's CDR3 is CASSEGVGGVGNTIYF. DNA for the CDR3: TGTGCCAGCAGTGAGGGGGTAGGAGGGGTAGGAAACACCATATATTTT.